The 7 T cell receptor beta chains below all came from one sample that was sequenced in a study of PD-1 blockade in mismatch repair-deficient tumors. Here immunoSEQ multiplex PCR was the method, and the copy in TCRdb shows in-frame clones only, minus some. Altogether 15,000 to 20,000 clones are present, approximately 80% being singletons, with the ten largest covering roughly 1.7%. The material sequenced was PBMCs, taken approximately 22 weeks after starting pembrolizumab. The origin of the receptors is an adult with mismatch repair-deficient cancer.

This sequence joins TRBV5-1 and TRBJ2-5; D not resolved. Germline V gives CDR1 SGHRS, CDR2 YFSETQ. CDR3 length equals 16 residues. The V and J ends lost 0 bases and 1 base respectively, with 13 bases between them. Written as DNA, the CDR3 is TGCGCCAGCAGCTTGGCTCGAGGTGCCACCCAAGAGACCCAGTACTTC. Protein: CASSLARGATQETQYF.

This clone has just one count. The chain is built from TRBV27 and TRBJ2-1, with D possibly TRBD2 on 5 matching bases. Germline V gene lookup returns CDR1 MNHEY and CDR2 SMNVEV (reference sequence). The CDR3 extends over 14 amino acids. Trimming took 3 bases from V and 10 from J, leaving 16 bases between them. The CDR3 here is CASSFRGSDREQFF. CDR3 DNA sequence: TGTGCCAGCAGTTTTCGAGGGAGCGATCGGGAGCAGTTCTTC.

Regarding this clone: The junction shows a germline mismatch at one end, possibly a read error. This chain joins TRBV6-5 and TRBJ1-2; the D gene is possibly TRBD1 (6 bases). The CDR3 loop spans 13 amino acids. Per germline, CDR1 MNHEY and CDR2 SVGAGI. CDR3: CAGSLDRGYGYTF. DNA for the CDR3: TGTGCCGGCAGTTTGGACAGAGGCTATGGCTACACCTTC.

This clone was observed a handful of times. The chain has TRBV5-5 and TRBJ1-6; no clear D gene. Trimming pared 5 bases from V and 19 bases from J, leaving 16 bases between. This CDR3 contains 11 residues. CDR1 is SGHKS, CDR2 YYEKEE, per germline (reference sequence). The CDR3 sequence: CASSLDFSRHF. CDR3 coding DNA: TGTGCCAGCAGTCTGGACTTTTCTCGACACTTT.

This sequence joins TRBV19 and TRBJ2-5, with 16 bases that match TRBD2. Trimming cost V 4 bases and J 3 bases; bases outside gene matches: 8. The germline CDR1 and CDR2 sequences are LNHDA and SQIVND (reference sequence). This CDR3 has 18 amino acids. CDR3 bases: TGTGCCAGTAGTAAGGGGACTAGCGGGAGGGCGGGGAAAGAGACCCAGTACTTC. Its translation is CASSKGTSGRAGKETQYF.

The chain combines TRBV30 with TRBJ2-7, with 7 nucleotides matching TRBD2. The CDR3 covers 14 residues. Trimming cost V 3 bases and J 4 bases; bases outside gene matches: 9. Germline V CDR1 and CDR2: GTSNPN, SVGIG (reference sequence). The CDR3 reads CAWSRSSGHYEQYF. The DNA of the CDR3 is TGTGCCTGGAGCCGTAGTAGCGGGCATTACGAGCAGTACTTC.

This clone was picked up a small number of times. This chain connects TRBV7-9 to TRBJ2-7; 8 positions match TRBD1. The CDR3 has 13 amino acids. In germline, CDR1 is SEHNR, CDR2 FQNEAQ (reference sequence). Unmatched junction bases numbered 3, after V lost 6 bases and J lost 2 bases. Here the CDR3 reads CASRKDRAYEQYF. In nucleotides, the CDR3 is TGTGCCAGCAGGAAGGACAGGGCCTACGAGCAGTACTTC.